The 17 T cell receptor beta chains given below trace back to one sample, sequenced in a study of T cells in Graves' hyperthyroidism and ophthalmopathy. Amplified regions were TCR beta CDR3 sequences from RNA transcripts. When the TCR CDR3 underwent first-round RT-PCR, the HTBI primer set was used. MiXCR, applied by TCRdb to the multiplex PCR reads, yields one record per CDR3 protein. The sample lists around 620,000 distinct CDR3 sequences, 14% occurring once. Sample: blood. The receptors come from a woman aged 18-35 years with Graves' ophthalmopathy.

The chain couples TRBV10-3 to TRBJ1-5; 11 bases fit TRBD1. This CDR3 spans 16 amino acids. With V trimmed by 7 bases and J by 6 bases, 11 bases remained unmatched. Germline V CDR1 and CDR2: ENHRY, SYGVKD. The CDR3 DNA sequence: TGTGCCATCAATGGCCCGGGACAGGGGGGAATTCAGCCCCAGCATTTT. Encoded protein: CAINGPGQGGIQPQHF.

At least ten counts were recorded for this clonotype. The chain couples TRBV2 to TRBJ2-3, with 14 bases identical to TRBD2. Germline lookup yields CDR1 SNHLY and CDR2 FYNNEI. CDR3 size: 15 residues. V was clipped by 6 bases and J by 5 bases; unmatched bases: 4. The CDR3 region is CASSKGTSGRDTQYF. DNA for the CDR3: TGTGCCAGCAGCAAAGGGACTAGCGGGAGAGATACGCAGTATTTT.

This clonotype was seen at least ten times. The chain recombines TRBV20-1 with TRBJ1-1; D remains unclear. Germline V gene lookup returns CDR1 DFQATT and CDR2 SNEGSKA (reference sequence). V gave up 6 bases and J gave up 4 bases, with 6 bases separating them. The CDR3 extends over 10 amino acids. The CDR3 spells CSASGTEAFF. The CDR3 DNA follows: TGCAGTGCCAGCGGCACTGAAGCTTTCTTT.

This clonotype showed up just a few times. The CDR3 nucleotides read TGCAGCGCTGGACGGGATGAGCTATCTGGAAACACCATATATTTT. Encoded protein: CSAGRDELSGNTIYF. The chain employs TRBV29-1 and TRBJ1-3; D not resolved. The CDR3 is made up of 15 amino acids. V was trimmed by 7 bases and J by 1 base, leaving 17 bases between them. In germline, CDR1 is SQVTM, CDR2 ANQGSEA.

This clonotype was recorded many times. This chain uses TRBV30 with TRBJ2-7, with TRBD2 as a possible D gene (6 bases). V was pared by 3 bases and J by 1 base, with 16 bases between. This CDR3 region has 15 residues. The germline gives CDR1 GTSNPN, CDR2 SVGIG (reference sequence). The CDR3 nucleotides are TGTGCCTGGAGACTCCCCTTAGCGGTTTCCTACGAGCAGTACTTC. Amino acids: CAWRLPLAVSYEQYF.

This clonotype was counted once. Written as DNA, the CDR3 is TGTGCCACTCTACTGCCCCAAACCCGTCTTCCACCCCTTTCCTACGAGCAGTACTTC. It yields the protein CATLLPQTRLPPLSYEQYF. The chain uses TRBV10-3 and TRBJ2-7; D not certain. Deletions cut 10 bases from V and 1 base from J, with 32 bases between. Germline V gene sequence: CDR1 ENHRY, CDR2 SYGVKD. CDR3 length: 19 amino acids.

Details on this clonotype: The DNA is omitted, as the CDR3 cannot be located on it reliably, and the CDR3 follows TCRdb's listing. The CDR3 is CSVLGGPGQEMKNCFF. The rearrangement links TRBV29-1 to TRBJ1-4; the DNA was not used to check the table's D call, TRBD1. Germline lookup yields CDR1 SQVTM and CDR2 ANQGSEA. With termini counted, the CDR3 has 16 amino acids.

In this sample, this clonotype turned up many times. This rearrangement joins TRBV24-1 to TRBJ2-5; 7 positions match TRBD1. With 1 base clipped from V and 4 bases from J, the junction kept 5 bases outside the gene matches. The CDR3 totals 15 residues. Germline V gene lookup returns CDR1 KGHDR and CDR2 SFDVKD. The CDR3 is CATSDFEGAGETQYF. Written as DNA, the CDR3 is TGTGCCACCAGTGATTTCGAGGGGGCTGGAGAGACCCAGTACTTC.

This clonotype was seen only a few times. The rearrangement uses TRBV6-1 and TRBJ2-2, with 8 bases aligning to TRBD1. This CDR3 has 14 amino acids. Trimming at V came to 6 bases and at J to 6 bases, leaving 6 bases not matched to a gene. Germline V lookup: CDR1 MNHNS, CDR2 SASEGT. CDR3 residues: CASRGRGHPGELFF. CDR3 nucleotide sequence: TGTGCCAGCAGAGGCAGGGGGCATCCCGGGGAGCTGTTTTTT.

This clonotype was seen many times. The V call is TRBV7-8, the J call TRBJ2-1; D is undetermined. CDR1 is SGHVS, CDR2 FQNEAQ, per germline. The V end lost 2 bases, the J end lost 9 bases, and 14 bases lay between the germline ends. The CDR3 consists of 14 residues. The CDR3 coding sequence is TGTGCCAGCAGCTTACTGGTCGATTTGGGTGAGCAGTTCTTC. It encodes CASSLLVDLGEQFF. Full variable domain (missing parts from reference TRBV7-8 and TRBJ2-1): GAGVSQSPRYKVAKRGQDVALRCDPISGHVSLFWYQQALGQGPEFLTYFQNEAQLDKSGLPSDRFFAERPEGSVSTLKIQRTQQEDSAVYLCASSLLVDLGEQFFGPGTRLTVL.

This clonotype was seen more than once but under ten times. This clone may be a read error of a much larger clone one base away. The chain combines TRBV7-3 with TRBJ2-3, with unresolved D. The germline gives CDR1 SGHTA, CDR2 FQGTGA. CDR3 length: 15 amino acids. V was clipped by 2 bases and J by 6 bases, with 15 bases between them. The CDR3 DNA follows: TGTGCCAGCAGCTTATCTCGGGTGGATGCCGATACGCAGTATTTT. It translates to CASSLSRVDADTQYF.

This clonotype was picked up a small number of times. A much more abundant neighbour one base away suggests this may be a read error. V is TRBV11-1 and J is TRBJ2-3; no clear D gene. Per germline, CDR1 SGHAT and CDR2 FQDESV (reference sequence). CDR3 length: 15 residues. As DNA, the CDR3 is TGTGCCTGCAGCTTACAGCAGCCTAGCACAGATACGCAGTATTTT. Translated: CACSLQQPSTDTQYF.

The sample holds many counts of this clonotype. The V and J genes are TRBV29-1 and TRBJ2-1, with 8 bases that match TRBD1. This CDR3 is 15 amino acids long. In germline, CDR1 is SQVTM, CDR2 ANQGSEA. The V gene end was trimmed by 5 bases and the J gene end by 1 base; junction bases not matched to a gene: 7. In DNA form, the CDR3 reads TGCAGCGTTCCCAGGGACAGGAGGTCCTACAATGAGCAGTTCTTC. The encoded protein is CSVPRDRRSYNEQFF.

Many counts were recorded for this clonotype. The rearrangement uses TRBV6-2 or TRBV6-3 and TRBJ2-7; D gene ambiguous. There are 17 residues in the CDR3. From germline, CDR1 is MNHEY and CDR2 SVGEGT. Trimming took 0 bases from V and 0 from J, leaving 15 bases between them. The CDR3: CASSYSKLPVYSYEQYF. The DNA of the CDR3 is TGTGCCAGCAGTTACTCGAAATTGCCAGTATACTCCTACGAGCAGTACTTC.

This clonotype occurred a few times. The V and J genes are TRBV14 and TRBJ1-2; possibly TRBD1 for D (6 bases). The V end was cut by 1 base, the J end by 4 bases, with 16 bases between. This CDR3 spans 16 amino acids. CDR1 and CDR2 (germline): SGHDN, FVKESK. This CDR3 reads CASSQGVIGGLYGYTF. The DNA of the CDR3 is TGTGCCAGCAGCCAAGGAGTAATTGGGGGCCTCTATGGCTACACCTTC.

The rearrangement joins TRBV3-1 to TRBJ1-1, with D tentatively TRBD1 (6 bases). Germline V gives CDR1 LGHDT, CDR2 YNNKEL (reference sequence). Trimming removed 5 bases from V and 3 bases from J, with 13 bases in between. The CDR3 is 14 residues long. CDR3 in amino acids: CASSGRDRHTEAFF. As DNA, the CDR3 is TGTGCCAGCAGCGGACGCGACAGGCACACTGAAGCTTTCTTT.

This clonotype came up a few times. In DNA, the CDR3 is TGTGCCAGTAGTGGTGGCCGCTCCGGGACTAGCGGCTACAATGAGCAGTTCTTC. Protein product: CASSGGRSGTSGYNEQFF. This chain connects TRBV19 to TRBJ2-1; TRBD2 aligns across 11 bases. V was clipped by 5 bases and J by 3 bases; unmatched bases: 12. Germline V gene lookup returns CDR1 LNHDA and CDR2 SQIVND (reference sequence). The CDR3 is made up of 18 amino acids.